The rows below give T cell receptor beta chains drawn from one sample of a study of T cells after yellow fever vaccination. TCRdb fed the 5' RACE reads into MiXCR, producing one record per CDR3 protein. The repertoire includes some 600,000 distinct CDR3 sequences, roughly 12% of them detected once, and 15% sits in the top ten. Sample: PBMCs, taken on the day of the yellow fever booster vaccination. The source of these receptors is a man between 25 and 39 years old who received the YFV17D yellow fever vaccine. The CDR3 runs from the conserved cysteine through the conserved F or W. D genes are given only for firm matches. For some rows the clone size is stated as once, few or many, or as a class when expanded; others skip it.

abundance,v_gene,j_gene,d_gene,CDR3nt,CDR3aa
-,TRBV4-3,TRBJ1-3,-,TGCGCCAGCAGCCAAGACCTCCCAGACTCGGGAGGCGGAAACACCATATATTTT,CASSQDLPDSGGGNTIYF
-,TRBV24-1,TRBJ2-7,-,TGTGCCACCAGTGATACGGGGGCAGGAACCTACGAGCAGTACTTC,CATSDTGAGTYEQYF
few,TRBV6-1,TRBJ2-7,-,TGTGCCAGCAGTCCACAGGGCAACCCCTACGAGCAGTACTTC,CASSPQGNPYEQYF
-,TRBV7-2,TRBJ2-7,TRBD1,TGTGCCAGCAGCTTCACAGGGGGAGACTCCTACGAGCAGTACTTC,CASSFTGGDSYEQYF
few,TRBV27,TRBJ2-1,-,TGTGCCAGCAGTCGGTTAGGGGGTCCGGCGTATGAGCAGTTCTTC,CASSRLGGPAYEQFF
many,TRBV11-2,TRBJ2-7,TRBD2,TGTGCCAGCAGCTTAGATATTAGCGGGCACACCTACGAGCAGTACTTC,CASSLDISGHTYEQYF
few,TRBV5-1,TRBJ1-2,TRBD1,TGCGCCAGCAGCTACTGGACAGGCTTCGGCTACACCTTC,CASSYWTGFGYTF
few,TRBV6-5,TRBJ2-4,-,TGTGCCAGCAGTTACGGGGCCCTAGCCAAAAACATTCAGTACTTC,CASSYGALAKNIQYF
many,TRBV7-2,TRBJ2-1,-,TGTGCCAGCAGCCGGGAAGGGTACGGTGAGCAGTTCTTC,CASSREGYGEQFF
-,TRBV5-1,TRBJ1-5,TRBD1,TGCGCCAGCAGCTTGGGGATAGGGGGCGCGGGCAATCAGCCCCAGCATTTT,CASSLGIGGAGNQPQHF
few,TRBV5-1,TRBJ2-7,-,TGCGCCAGCAGCTCAGCTACGCGGACCTACGAGCAGTACTTC,CASSSATRTYEQYF
-,TRBV7-2,TRBJ2-7,-,TGTGCCAGCAGCCCCTGGGGGACTGGCGAGCAGTACTTC,CASSPWGTGEQYF
-,TRBV7-6,TRBJ2-2,TRBD2,TGTGCCAGCAGGCAACTAGCGGACAACACCGGGGAGCTGTTTTTT,CASRQLADNTGELFF
-,TRBV10-3,TRBJ2-2,-,TGTGCCATCAGTGAGCCCCCTAGACTAGCGAACACCGGGGAGCTGTTTTTT,CAISEPPRLANTGELFF
few,TRBV29-1,TRBJ1-1,-,TGCAGCGTTGGGCAAGTTTTGGGTACTGAAGCTTTCTTT,CSVGQVLGTEAFF
-,TRBV11-1,TRBJ2-7,TRBD2,TGTGCCAGCAGCGACAGGGGCGGGACTAGCGGGAGGAGCTCCTACGAGCAGTACTTC,CASSDRGGTSGRSSYEQYF
-,TRBV6-5,TRBJ2-5,-,TGTGCCAGCAGTTGGGGACTCCGGCAAGAGACCCAGTACTTC,CASSWGLRQETQYF
few,TRBV12-3/TRBV12-4,TRBJ2-2,-,TGTGCCAGCAGAATCCTTACAGACACCGGGGAGCTGTTTTTT,CASRILTDTGELFF
-,TRBV27,TRBJ2-7,-,TGTGCCAGCAGTTTACAACCTAACAGGGCCCCCTACGAGCAGTACTTC,CASSLQPNRAPYEQYF
-,TRBV7-2,TRBJ2-7,TRBD2,TGTGCCAGCAGCTCGACTAGCGGGGACTACGAGCAGTACTTC,CASSSTSGDYEQYF
-,TRBV12-3/TRBV12-4,TRBJ2-6,-,TGTGCCAGCAGTTTTGAGGCGGCCTCTGGGGCCAACGTCCTGACTTTC,CASSFEAASGANVLTF
few,TRBV20-1,TRBJ2-3,TRBD2,TGCAGTGCTAGCGGGGGGAGTACAGATACGCAGTATTTT,CSASGGSTDTQYF
many,TRBV5-3,TRBJ2-1,TRBD2,TGTGCCAGATTTGAGCGGGAGTTCAATGAGCAGTTCTTC,CARFEREFNEQFF
-,TRBV7-9,TRBJ2-1,-,TGTGCCAGCAGTCCTCGGGCGGCTACCTCCTACAATGAGCAGTTCTTC,CASSPRAATSYNEQFF
many,TRBV5-5,TRBJ1-2,-,TGTGCCAGCAGCTTGGGCATCCAGAACTATGGCTACACCTTC,CASSLGIQNYGYTF
-,TRBV28,TRBJ2-5,TRBD2,TGTGCCAGCAGTTCCCCGGGGGGGGGGAGCGGGGAGACCCAGTACTTC,CASSSPGGGSGETQYF
many,TRBV7-2,TRBJ2-1,-,TGTGCCAGCAGCTTGGGCGGGATCAATGAGCAGTTCTTC,CASSLGGINEQFF
few,TRBV5-1,TRBJ2-1,TRBD2,TGCGCCAGCAGCACCCCTTTACTAGCGGGAGCCGGAAATGAGCAGTTCTTC,CASSTPLLAGAGNEQFF
few,TRBV6-2/TRBV6-3,TRBJ2-5,-,TGTGCCAGCAGTTATCATCCCACAGAGACCCAGTACTTC,CASSYHPTETQYF
-,TRBV19,TRBJ2-5,-,TGTGCCAGTAGCGGTAAGGGGGTACCCCAAGAGACCCAGTACTTC,CASSGKGVPQETQYF
-,TRBV5-1,TRBJ2-2,TRBD2,TGCGCCAGCACCGGACTAGCGGGAGTAGACACCGGGGAGCTGTTTTTT,CASTGLAGVDTGELFF
many,TRBV20-1,TRBJ2-4,-,TGCAGTGCTATCGTAGTTCCAGCCAAAAACATTCAGTACTTC,CSAIVVPAKNIQYF
many,TRBV5-1,TRBJ2-1,-,TGCGCCAGCAGCTTGAACAGGGCTTCCTACAATGAGCAGTTCTTC,CASSLNRASYNEQFF
-,TRBV12-3/TRBV12-4,TRBJ2-1,TRBD2,TGTGCCAGCAGTCCCCTAGCGGGATCGGAGCAGTTCTTC,CASSPLAGSEQFF
few,TRBV9,TRBJ2-2,-,TGTGCCAGCAGAAGGGACGGGGAGCTGTTTTTT,CASRRDGELFF
few,TRBV5-6,TRBJ2-1,TRBD2,TGTGCCAGCAGCTTCGGAGGGACTAGCGGGGGGGTGCAGTTCTTC,CASSFGGTSGGVQFF
few,TRBV5-1,TRBJ1-5,TRBD1,TGCGCCAGCGACGGACAGGGGTACAATCAGCCCCAGCATTTT,CASDGQGYNQPQHF
few,TRBV6-2/TRBV6-3,TRBJ2-3,-,TGTGCCAGCAGTTACTCGCAGGGAGGTGGATCAGATACGCAGTATTTT,CASSYSQGGGSDTQYF